The sequence of this T cell receptor beta chain was determined in a study of identical twins. General study findings and limits: Monozygotic twins shared more out-of-frame TCR alpha than recombination models predicted. Out-of-frame alpha sequences shared between twins exhibited an excess of low generation probability. With abundant cord blood beta clonotypes, insertions were fewer; memory repertoires showed no such pattern.

This clonotype was seen a handful of times. Its matching antigen is unknown. The CDR3 is 15 residues long. Trimming pared 1 base from V and 4 bases from J, leaving 14 bases between. Germline CDR1 is LGHDT and CDR2 is YNNKEL (reference sequence). Unique molecular identifiers were present on the cDNA, which also gained a universal primer site by template switching. TCRdb re-analysed the 5' RACE reads in MiXCR, keeping a single row per CDR3 protein. The table lists about 1.7 million distinct CDR3 sequences, about 32% of them singletons. The sequenced material came from cord blood. The receptor was isolated from a newborn girl in good health. The chain joins TRBV3-1 to TRBJ2-7; the D gene is possibly TRBD1 (6 bases). In DNA form, the CDR3 reads TGTGCCAGCAGCCAAGCAGGGGCCGGGTTGTACGAGCAGTACTTC. This sequence encodes CASSQAGAGLYEQYF.